A single sample gave rise to the 21 T cell receptor beta chains below, sequenced in a study of T cells in Graves' hyperthyroidism and ophthalmopathy. Regions amplified from RNA transcripts were the TCR beta CDR3 regions. The TCR CDR3 was amplified in a first-round RT-PCR using the HTBI primer set. MiXCR was run by TCRdb on the multiplex PCR reads, yielding one entry per CDR3 protein. The repertoire holds hundreds of thousands of distinct CDR3 sequences, with around 15% as singletons. Source material: blood. The receptor source for this set is a woman aged 18-29 years with Graves' hyperthyroidism.

This chain uses TRBV4-1 with TRBJ1-4, with D possibly being TRBD1 (5 bases). V gave up 2 bases and J gave up 4 bases, with 11 bases separating them. Germline CDR1 MGHRA, CDR2 YSYEKL. The CDR3 loop spans 15 amino acids. In nucleotides, the CDR3 is TGCGCCAGCAGCCAACCCGGGACCCATAATGAAAAACTGTTTTTT. This codes for CASSQPGTHNEKLFF.

This clonotype was observed a few times. The V call is TRBV5-1, the J call TRBJ1-5; D unclear. Germline V CDR1 and CDR2: SGHRS, YFSETQ. V was shortened by 2 bases and J by 3 bases, with 6 bases between the two germline ends. The length of the CDR3 is 13 residues. Written as DNA, the CDR3 is TGCGCCAGCAGCTTTGGGTTCAATCAGCCCCAGCATTTT. Amino acids: CASSFGFNQPQHF.

There are many counts of this clonotype. The genes are TRBV3-1 and TRBJ1-1; weak D call: TRBD1 (6 bases). V lost 1 base to trimming and J lost 6 bases, with 12 bases between them. This CDR3 is built from 14 residues. Germline V gene sequence: CDR1 LGHDT, CDR2 YNNKEL (reference sequence). CDR3 sequence reads: CASSQGAGAPEAFF. CDR3 DNA sequence: TGTGCCAGCAGCCAAGGGGCAGGGGCCCCTGAAGCTTTCTTT.

This clonotype was counted at least ten times. The chain links TRBV3-1 to TRBJ2-7; D perhaps matches TRBD2 (6 bases). The CDR3 length is 15 residues. V lost 4 bases and J lost 2, with 15 bases in between. CDR1 and CDR2 (germline): LGHDT, YNNKEL (reference sequence). The CDR3 DNA is TGTGCCAGCAGCCCGTGGGCTAGCGCTACCTACGAGCAGTACTTC. Its protein product is CASSPWASATYEQYF.

This clonotype was detected many times. The rearrangement uses TRBV4-1 and TRBJ2-3; perhaps TRBD2 as D (5 bases). Germline V CDR1 and CDR2: MGHRA, YSYEKL. V was clipped by 0 bases and J by 1 base, with 11 bases between them. This CDR3 is built from 16 residues. The CDR3 region is CASSQERALGTDTQYF. DNA of the CDR3: TGCGCCAGCAGCCAAGAGCGGGCATTGGGCACAGATACGCAGTATTTT.

This clonotype was picked up many times. The chain is built from TRBV5-5 and TRBJ1-1; unclear D gene. Germline assignment: CDR1 SGHKS and CDR2 YYEKEE (reference sequence). This CDR3 has 13 amino acids. Trimming took 4 bases from V and 5 from J, leaving 12 bases between them. CDR3 amino acids: CASSRQVGTEAFF. The CDR3 nucleotides read TGTGCCAGCAGCCGCCAGGTGGGGACTGAAGCTTTCTTT.

The chain employs TRBV11-3 and TRBJ2-3; 8 bases are shared with TRBD2. Germline V CDR1 and CDR2: SGHNT, YENEEA. With V trimmed by 4 bases and J by 0 bases, 3 bases remained unmatched. This CDR3 contains 15 residues. The chain's CDR3 is CASSYRTSSTDTQYF. CDR3 DNA sequence: TGTGCCAGCAGCTACCGGACTAGCAGCACAGATACGCAGTATTTT. The variable domain in full, completed from reference TRBV11-3 and TRBJ2-3, reads EAGVVQSPRYKIIEKKQPVAFWCNPISGHNTLYWYLQNLGQGPELLIRYENEEAVDDSQLPKDRFSAERLKGVDSTLKIQPAELGDSAVYLCASSYRTSSTDTQYFGPGTRLTVL.

V is TRBV20-1 and J is TRBJ2-3, with 15 bases matching TRBD2. Trimming removed 2 bases from V and 6 bases from J; junction bases left unmatched: 9. CDR3 length equals 17 residues. Per germline, CDR1 DFQATT and CDR2 SNEGSKA (reference sequence). CDR3: CSARSGTSGRKGDTQYF. Here the CDR3 DNA reads TGCAGTGCTAGATCCGGGACTAGCGGGAGGAAGGGGGATACGCAGTATTTT.

The table lists this clonotype with a few counts. The chain has TRBV7-9 and TRBJ1-1; D might be TRBD1 (6 bases). Trimming cost V 3 bases and J 3 bases, with 17 bases left between them. Germline assignment: CDR1 SEHNR and CDR2 FQNEAQ (reference sequence). The CDR3 consists of 16 residues. The CDR3 reads CASSFRGQGEDTEAFF. The CDR3 coding sequence is TGTGCCAGCAGCTTTCGGGGGCAGGGCGAGGACACTGAAGCTTTCTTT.

The V and J genes are TRBV11-3 and TRBJ2-2; 8 bases fit TRBD1. Germline V lookup: CDR1 SGHNT, CDR2 YENEEA. V lost 0 bases, J lost 1 base, and 4 bases stayed unmatched. The length of the CDR3 is 17 residues. The CDR3 coding sequence is TGTGCCAGCAGCTTAGATCTAGGGACAGGGAACACCGGGGAGCTGTTTTTT. Its translation is CASSLDLGTGNTGELFF.

This clonotype appeared many times. This chain joins TRBV6-1 and TRBJ2-5; maybe TRBD2 (6 bases). CDR1 is MNHNS and CDR2 is SASEGT in the germline V gene. Trimming removed 5 bases at V and 3 bases at J, with 16 bases between. The CDR3 consists of 15 residues. The CDR3 sequence is CASSQPGPGEETQYF. In DNA, the CDR3 is TGTGCCAGCAGTCAACCGGGCCCGGGGGAAGAGACCCAGTACTTC.

This clonotype was seen repeatedly, ten times or more. This chain connects TRBV28 to TRBJ1-4; D is uncertain. This CDR3 spans 15 amino acids. V was trimmed by 6 bases and J by 0 bases, leaving 11 bases between them. The germline CDR1 and CDR2 sequences are MDHEN and SYDVKM. The CDR3 region has the DNA TGTGCCAGCAGGGTCAGGCGAGCAACTAATGAAAAACTGTTTTTT. Protein: CASRVRRATNEKLFF.

The chain recombines TRBV3-1 with TRBJ2-7, with D unresolved. CDR1 is LGHDT and CDR2 is YNNKEL in the germline V gene (reference sequence). Trimming cost V 0 bases and J 2 bases, with 11 bases left between them. The CDR3 has 15 residues. The CDR3 DNA reads TGTGCCAGCAGCCAAGATCCGGGCCGAACCTACGAGCAGTACTTC. Amino acids: CASSQDPGRTYEQYF.

The sample holds many counts of this clonotype. The chain employs TRBV11-2 and TRBJ2-4; D not certain. The CDR3 covers 14 residues. The V end was cut by 5 bases, the J end by 1 base, with 9 bases between. Germline V lookup: CDR1 SGHAT, CDR2 FQNNGV. CDR3 sequence reads: CASSPLGAKNIQYF. The CDR3 DNA is TGTGCCAGCAGCCCCCTGGGGGCCAAAAACATTCAGTACTTC.

The J gene is TRBJ2-1, the V gene TRBV9; 7 positions agree with TRBD2. Unmatched junction bases numbered 8, after V lost 3 bases and J lost 5 bases. Germline CDR1 is SGDLS and CDR2 is YYNGEE. This CDR3 has 15 amino acids. The CDR3 nucleotides are TGTGCCAGCAGCGAGGGAGGGACCTTCAACAATGAGCAGTTCTTC. This translates into CASSEGGTFNNEQFF.

This clonotype was found many times. The rearrangement joins TRBV13 to TRBJ1-6, with D possibly matching TRBD1 (5 bases). The V gene's germline CDR1 is PRHDT and CDR2 FYEKMQ (reference sequence). The CDR3 is 15 residues long. Trimming pared 5 bases from V and 11 bases from J, leaving 19 bases between. CDR3 coding DNA: TGTGCCAGCAGCGTAGCGGACAATAGGTCCGCACCCCTCCACTTT. Its translation is CASSVADNRSAPLHF.

The sample holds a few counts of this clonotype. The chain uses TRBV4-1 and TRBJ2-1; tentative D call: TRBD1 (6 bases). The CDR3 spans 16 residues. V was shortened by 2 bases and J by 1 base, with 12 bases between the two germline ends. Germline CDR1 and CDR2: MGHRA and YSYEKL. The CDR3 DNA follows: TGCGCCAGCAGCCAACGACAGGCCCAGTCCTACAATGAGCAGTTCTTC. Translating it yields CASSQRQAQSYNEQFF.

There are many counts of this clonotype. The V gene is TRBV5-1, the J gene TRBJ2-1; 9 nucleotides align to TRBD2. The V gene's germline CDR1 is SGHRS and CDR2 YFSETQ. J was trimmed by 10 bases and V by 2 bases; bases with no gene match: 7. CDR3 length: 14 residues. The CDR3 spells CASSLAGGRGEQFF. The CDR3 DNA reads as TGCGCCAGCAGCTTAGCGGGAGGCCGGGGGGAGCAGTTCTTC.

This chain links TRBV14 with TRBJ2-5; 10 positions agree with TRBD2. CDR1 and CDR2 from the germline V gene are SGHDN and FVKESK. Trimming at V came to 6 bases and at J to 0 bases, leaving 16 bases not matched to a gene. The CDR3 covers 19 residues. This chain's CDR3 is CASSQTSGTNLRYQETQYF. The CDR3 bases are TGTGCCAGCAGTCAAACTAGCGGGACTAACCTTCGCTACCAAGAGACCCAGTACTTC.

This clonotype has a handful of counts. This rearrangement joins TRBV20-1 to TRBJ1-5; 8 bases are shared with TRBD1. Germline CDR1 is DFQATT and CDR2 is SNEGSKA (reference sequence). This CDR3 contains 18 residues. After removal of 0 bases from V and 0 bases from J, the junction contained 10 bases not matched to a gene. In DNA, the CDR3 is TGCAGTGCTAGAGAGAGGCGGACAGGGCTTTATAGCAATCAGCCCCAGCATTTT. This sequence encodes CSARERRTGLYSNQPQHF.

This clonotype has at least ten counts. The rearrangement links TRBV5-5 to TRBJ1-2, with D maybe TRBD1 (6 bases). CDR1 SGHKS and CDR2 YYEKEE come from the germline V gene (reference sequence). The length of the CDR3 is 17 residues. V was cut by 2 bases and J by 4 bases, with 21 bases left in between. DNA for the CDR3: TGTGCCAGCAGCTTTTGGAACCCGGGACACCTGATCTATGGCTACACCTTC. It specifies CASSFWNPGHLIYGYTF.